This T cell receptor beta chain was sequenced for a study of blood T cell repertoires in COVID-19. Germline loops: CDR1 SGHAT, CDR2 FQNNGV. The CDR3 has 16 amino acids. The V end lost 1 base, the J end lost 2 bases, and 15 bases lay between the germline ends. Profiling relied on immunoSEQ multiplex PCR, and the TCRdb table lists in-frame clones only, not all of them. The sample comprises over 200,000 clones, about 93% of which are singletons, and 0.7% to 0.85% rests with the top ten. This sequence originates from a man aged 60-69 years with COVID-19, enrolled during active disease. The chain has TRBV11-2 and TRBJ2-7; tentative D call: TRBD2 (5 bases). Specimen: peripheral blood. As DNA, the CDR3 is TGTGCCAGCAGCTTAGCCCCGGATCCGAGGGCCTACGAGCAGTACTTC. Translation gives CASSLAPDPRAYEQYF.